This is a list of T cell receptor beta chains from one sample in a study of a mutant IDH1 vaccine in newly diagnosed glioma. Some clones are missing from TCRdb's copy, which holds only in-frame ones; the method was immunoSEQ multiplex PCR. Of approximately 31,000 clones listed, roughly 80% are singletons. For these TCRs, the target antigens are not known. The source was PBMCs, collected from a glioma patient whose treatment included an IDH1 peptide vaccine. These receptors were collected from a man aged 25-45 years with glioma. CDR3s include the opening cysteine and the closing phenylalanine or tryptophan. Each record gives: J gene, V gene, clone size, D gene, CDR3 DNA, CDR3 protein. The D gene is left open where the match is weak. Clone size is not always given. Where it is, it says once, few, many or a class for expanded clones.

>TRBJ1-1|TRBV5-1|NA|TRBD1
TGCGCCAGCAGCTTGCTAGGACAGGCTGACACTGAAGCTTTCTTT
CASSLLGQADTEAFF
>TRBJ2-7|TRBV6-5|NA|TRBD2
TGTGCCAGCAGTTACTCCGGGGGACTAGGCTACGAGCAGTACTTC
CASSYSGGLGYEQYF
>TRBJ1-1|TRBV27|NA|TRBD1
TGTGCCAGCAGTTTAGACAGGGGGCAGAACACTGAAGCTTTCTTT
CASSLDRGQNTEAFF
>TRBJ1-6|TRBV7-2|NA|NA
TGTGCCAGCAGCTTAGCGTCGGGTTATAATTCACCCCTCCACTTT
CASSLASGYNSPLHF
>TRBJ2-3|TRBV4-1|once|NA
TGCGCCAGCAGCCAAGAAGGGCCGTACACAGATACGCAGTATTTT
CASSQEGPYTDTQYF
>TRBJ2-3|TRBV27|NA|NA
TGTGCCAGCAGATGGGGCACAGATACGCAGTATTTT
CASRWGTDTQYF
>TRBJ2-5|TRBV6-5|NA|NA
TGTGCCAGCAGTTTGAACAGCCAAGAGACCCAGTACTTC
CASSLNSQETQYF
>TRBJ2-3|TRBV19|NA|NA
TGTGCCAGTAGTATGCAAGGTGGAGATACGCAGTATTTT
CASSMQGGDTQYF
>TRBJ2-7|TRBV9|NA|TRBD2
TGTGCCAGCAGCGCCTTAGGGGCTAGCGGGGGTCCCTACGAGCAGTACTTC
CASSALGASGGPYEQYF
>TRBJ1-1|TRBV5-5|NA|NA
TGTGCCAGCGGCGCCCCTCTCGGGTACACTGAAGCTTTCTTT
CASGAPLGYTEAFF
>TRBJ1-1|TRBV6-5|NA|TRBD1
TGTGCCAGCAGTTGGACAGGGGGCATGAACACTGAAGCTTTCTTT
CASSWTGGMNTEAFF
>TRBJ1-1|TRBV19|few|NA
TGTGCCAGTAGTATAGTCGAAGGCAGGGCTGAAGCTTTCTTT
CASSIVEGRAEAFF
>TRBJ1-1|TRBV30|NA|NA
TGTGCCTGGAGTGTACTAGCTGAAGCTTTCTTT
CAWSVLAEAFF
>TRBJ1-4|TRBV6-5|NA|NA
TGTGCCAGCAGTTATGCCGGGGGTCTTCGGCGGGAAAAACTGTTTTTT
CASSYAGGLRREKLFF
>TRBJ1-5|TRBV11-2|NA|NA
TGTGCCAGCAGCTTACGGTCTGGGGGCAATCAGCCCCAGCATTTT
CASSLRSGGNQPQHF
>TRBJ2-7|TRBV6-6|NA|NA
TGTGCCAGCACCAGGGGAGGGGGGTCCTACGAGCAGTACTTC
CASTRGGGSYEQYF
>TRBJ2-7|TRBV6-1|NA|NA
TGTGCCAGCAGTGTAGAACTGGCCCGCGAGCAGTACTTC
CASSVELAREQYF
>TRBJ2-4|TRBV5-6|NA|NA
TGTGCCAGCAGCTTGCCCCAGGGGGCGGGGGGCATTCAGTACTTC
CASSLPQGAGGIQYF
>TRBJ2-7|TRBV18|NA|NA
TGTGCCAGCTCAGTGGGGGGGCGCGTCGAGCAGTACTTC
CASSVGGRVEQYF
>TRBJ1-4|TRBV2|NA|NA
TGTGCCAGCAGTACCCTAAGGACCGCTAATGAAAAACTGTTTTTT
CASSTLRTANEKLFF
>TRBJ2-5|TRBV5-1|NA|NA
TGCGCCAGCAGCTTTAAGGAGACCCAGTACTTC
CASSFKETQYF
>TRBJ1-5|TRBV6-1|medium-sized|NA
TGTGCCAGCAGTGCGGCTTCGACAGATTCGTATCAGCCCCAGCATTTT
CASSAASTDSYQPQHF